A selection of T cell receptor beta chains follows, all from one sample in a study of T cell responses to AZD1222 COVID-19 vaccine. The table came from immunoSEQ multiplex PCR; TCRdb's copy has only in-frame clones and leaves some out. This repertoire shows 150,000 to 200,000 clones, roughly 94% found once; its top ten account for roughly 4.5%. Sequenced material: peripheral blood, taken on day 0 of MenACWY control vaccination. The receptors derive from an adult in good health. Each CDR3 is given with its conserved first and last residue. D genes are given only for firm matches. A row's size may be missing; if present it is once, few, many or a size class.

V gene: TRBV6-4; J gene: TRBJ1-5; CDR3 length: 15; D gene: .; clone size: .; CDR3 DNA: TGTGCCAGCAGTGATTGGGAAAATAGCAATCAGCCCCAGCATTTT; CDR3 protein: CASSDWENSNQPQHF
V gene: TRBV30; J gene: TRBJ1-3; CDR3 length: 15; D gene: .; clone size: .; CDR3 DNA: TGTGCCTGGAGTCCTAATATCTGGGATCGAAACACCATATATTTT; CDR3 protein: CAWSPNIWDRNTIYF
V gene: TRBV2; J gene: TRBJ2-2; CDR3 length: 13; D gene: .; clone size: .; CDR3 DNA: TGTGCCAGCAAGGCCGGGAGAACCGGGGAGCTGTTTTTT; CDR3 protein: CASKAGRTGELFF
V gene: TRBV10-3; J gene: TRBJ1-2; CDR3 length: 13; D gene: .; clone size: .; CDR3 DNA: TGTGCCACCTGGGGTTCAACGGACGTGGGCTACACCTTC; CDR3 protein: CATWGSTDVGYTF
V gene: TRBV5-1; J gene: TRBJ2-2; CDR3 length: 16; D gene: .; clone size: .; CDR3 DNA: TGCGCCAGCAGCTTGACGATGGCCCCGAGGGACCGGGAGCTGTTTTTT; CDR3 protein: CASSLTMAPRDRELFF
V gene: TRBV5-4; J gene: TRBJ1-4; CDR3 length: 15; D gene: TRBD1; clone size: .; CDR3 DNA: TGTGCCAGCAGCGAATTCAGGGGGCCTAATGAAAAACTGTTTTTT; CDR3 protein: CASSEFRGPNEKLFF
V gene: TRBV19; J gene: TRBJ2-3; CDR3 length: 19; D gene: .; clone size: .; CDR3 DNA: TGTGCCAGTAATTTGGGACGGACGGGTCTCTCGTCTAGCACAGATACGCAGTATTTT; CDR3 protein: CASNLGRTGLSSSTDTQYF
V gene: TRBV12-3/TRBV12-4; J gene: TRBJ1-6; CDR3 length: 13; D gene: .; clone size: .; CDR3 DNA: TGTGCCAGCAGTTTAGACGAGGGATCACCCCTCCACTTT; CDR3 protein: CASSLDEGSPLHF
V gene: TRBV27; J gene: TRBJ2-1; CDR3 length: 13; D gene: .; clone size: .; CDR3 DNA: TGTGCCAGCAGTTTACCACCGTACAATGAGCAGTTCTTC; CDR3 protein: CASSLPPYNEQFF
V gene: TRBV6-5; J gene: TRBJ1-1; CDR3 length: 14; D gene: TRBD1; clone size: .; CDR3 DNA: TGTGCCAGCAGTCCCAGGACAGGGGGTACTGAAGCTTTCTTT; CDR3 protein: CASSPRTGGTEAFF
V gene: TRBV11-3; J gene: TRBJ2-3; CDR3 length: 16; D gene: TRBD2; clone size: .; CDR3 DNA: TGTGCCAGCAGCCGGCGGATCGGGACTAGCGGGCCTACGCAGTATTTT; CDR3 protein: CASSRRIGTSGPTQYF
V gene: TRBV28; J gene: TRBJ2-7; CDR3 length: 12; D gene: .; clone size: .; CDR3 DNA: TGTGCCAGCAGTTTAAGGATCCACGAGCAGTACTTC; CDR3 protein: CASSLRIHEQYF
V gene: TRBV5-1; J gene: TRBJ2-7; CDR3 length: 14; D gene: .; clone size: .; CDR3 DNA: TGCGCCAGCAGCTTTGGACAGTTATCCTACGAGCAGTACTTC; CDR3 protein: CASSFGQLSYEQYF
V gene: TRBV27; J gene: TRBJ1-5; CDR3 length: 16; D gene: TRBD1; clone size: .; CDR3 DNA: TGTGCCAGCAGTCCGGACAGGGCCCCTAGCAATCAGCCCCAGCATTTT; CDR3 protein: CASSPDRAPSNQPQHF
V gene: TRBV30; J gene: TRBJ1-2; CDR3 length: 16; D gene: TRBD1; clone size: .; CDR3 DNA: TGTGCCTGGAGTGTACCAGGGACAGGGGGATGGAATGGCTACACCTTC; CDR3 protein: CAWSVPGTGGWNGYTF
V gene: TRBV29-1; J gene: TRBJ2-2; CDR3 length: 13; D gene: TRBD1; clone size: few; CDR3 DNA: TGCAGCGTTGTAGGGCAGGGGGCCGGGGAGCTGTTTTTT; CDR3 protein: CSVVGQGAGELFF
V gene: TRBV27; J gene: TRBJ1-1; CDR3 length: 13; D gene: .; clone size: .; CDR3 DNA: TGTGCCGCAAAGGACAACCTAAACACTGAAGCTTTCTTT; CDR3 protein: CAAKDNLNTEAFF
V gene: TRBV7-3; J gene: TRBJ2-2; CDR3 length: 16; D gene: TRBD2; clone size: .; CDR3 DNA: TGTGCCAGCAGCTCCGGACTAGCGGGAGGGGCCGGGGAGCTGTTTTTT; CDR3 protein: CASSSGLAGGAGELFF
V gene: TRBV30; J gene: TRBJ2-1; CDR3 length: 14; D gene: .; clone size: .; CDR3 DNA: TGTGCCTGGGATGCGACTAGTGGGCATGGCGAGCAGTTCTTC; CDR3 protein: CAWDATSGHGEQFF
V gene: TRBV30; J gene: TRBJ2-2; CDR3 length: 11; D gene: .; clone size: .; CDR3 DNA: TGTGCCCTGGGAGGCACCGGGGAGCTGTTTTTT; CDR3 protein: CALGGTGELFF
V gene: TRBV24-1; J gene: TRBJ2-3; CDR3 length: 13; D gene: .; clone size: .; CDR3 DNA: TGTGCCACCAGTGATTTGGCCCCGGACACGCAGTATTTT; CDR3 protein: CATSDLAPDTQYF
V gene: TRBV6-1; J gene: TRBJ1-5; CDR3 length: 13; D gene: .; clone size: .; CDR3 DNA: TGTGCCAGCAGTGATGGTTTCAGACAGCCCCAGCATTTT; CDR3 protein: CASSDGFRQPQHF
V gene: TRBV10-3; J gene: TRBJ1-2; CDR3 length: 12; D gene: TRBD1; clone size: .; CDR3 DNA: TGTGCCATCAGGGGGACAGACTATGGCTACACCTTC; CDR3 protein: CAIRGTDYGYTF
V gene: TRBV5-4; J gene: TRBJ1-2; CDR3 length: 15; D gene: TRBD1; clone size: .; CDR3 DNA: TGTGCCAGCAGCTTGGCCCTAGACAGGGGGTATGGCTACACCTTC; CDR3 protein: CASSLALDRGYGYTF
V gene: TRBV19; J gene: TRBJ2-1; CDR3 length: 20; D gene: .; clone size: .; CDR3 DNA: TGTGCCAGTAGTATTTACGGGGGTGGGCCAGTACGGGGGTCCTACAATGAGCAGTTCTTC; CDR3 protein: CASSIYGGGPVRGSYNEQFF
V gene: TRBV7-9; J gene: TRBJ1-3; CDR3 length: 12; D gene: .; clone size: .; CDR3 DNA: TGTGCCAGCACCAAGGGGGGCAACACCATATATTTT; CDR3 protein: CASTKGGNTIYF
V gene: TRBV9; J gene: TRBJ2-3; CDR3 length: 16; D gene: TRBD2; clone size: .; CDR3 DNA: TGTGCCAGCAGCGATCGACTAGCGGGGATCACAGATACGCAGTATTTT; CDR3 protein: CASSDRLAGITDTQYF
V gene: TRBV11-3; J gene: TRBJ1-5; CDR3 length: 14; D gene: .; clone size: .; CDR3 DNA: TGTGCCAGCAGCTCCCGGTCGGGGAGACAGCCCCAGCATTTT; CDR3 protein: CASSSRSGRQPQHF
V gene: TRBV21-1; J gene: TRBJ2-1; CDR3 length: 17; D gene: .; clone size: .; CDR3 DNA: TGTGCCAGCAGCCCGCTCCAGGAGAAGAGGTCCTACAATGAGCAGTTCTTC; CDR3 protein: CASSPLQEKRSYNEQFF
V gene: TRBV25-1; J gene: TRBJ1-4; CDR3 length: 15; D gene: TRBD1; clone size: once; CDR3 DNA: TGTGCCAGCAGTAGGACAGGGGGGAGAGACGAAAAACTGTTTTTT; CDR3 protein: CASSRTGGRDEKLFF
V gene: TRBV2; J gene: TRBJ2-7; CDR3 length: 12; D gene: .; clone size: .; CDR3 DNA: TGTGCCAGCGAAGAACAGGGATACGAGCAGTACTTC; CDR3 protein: CASEEQGYEQYF
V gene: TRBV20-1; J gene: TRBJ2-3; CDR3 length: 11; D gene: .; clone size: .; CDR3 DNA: TGCAGTGCCGCGGAGGAAGATACGCAGTATTTT; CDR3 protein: CSAAEEDTQYF
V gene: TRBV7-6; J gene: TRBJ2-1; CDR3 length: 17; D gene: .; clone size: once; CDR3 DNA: TGTGCCAGCAGGCCAAGCGGTAGGGCAGGGGAAATCAATGAGCAGTTCTTC; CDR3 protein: CASRPSGRAGEINEQFF
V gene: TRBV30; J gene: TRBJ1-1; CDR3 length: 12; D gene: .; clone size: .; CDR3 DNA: TGTGCCTGGAGTAGGCTGAACACTGAAGCTTTCTTT; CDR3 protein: CAWSRLNTEAFF
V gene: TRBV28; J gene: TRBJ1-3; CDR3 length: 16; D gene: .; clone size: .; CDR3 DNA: TGTGCCAGCAGTTTATTGGGCAGTAGGGTCGGAAACACCATATATTTT; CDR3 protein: CASSLLGSRVGNTIYF
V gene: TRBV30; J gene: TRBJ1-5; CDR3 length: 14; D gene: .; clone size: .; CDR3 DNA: TGTGCCTGGAGTGGGGATGTGTTAGATCAGCCCCAGCATTTT; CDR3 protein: CAWSGDVLDQPQHF
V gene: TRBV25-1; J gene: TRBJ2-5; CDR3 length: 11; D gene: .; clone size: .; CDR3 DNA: TGTGCCAGCAGCCGGGTCGGGACCCAGTACTTC; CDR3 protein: CASSRVGTQYF
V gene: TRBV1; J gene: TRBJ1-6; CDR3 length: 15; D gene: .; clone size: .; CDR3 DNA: TGCACCAGCAGCCGTCCGGGACCCTATAATTCACCCCTCCACTTT; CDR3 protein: CTSSRPGPYNSPLHF
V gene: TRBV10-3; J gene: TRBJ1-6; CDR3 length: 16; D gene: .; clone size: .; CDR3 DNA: TGTGCCATCAGTGAGTCTCTCGGGGCGGGCGATTCACCCCTCCACTTT; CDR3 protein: CAISESLGAGDSPLHF
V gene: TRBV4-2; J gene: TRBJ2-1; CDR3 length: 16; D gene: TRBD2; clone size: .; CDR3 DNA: TGTGCCAGCAGCCCCGAACTAGCGGGAGTTGGGAATGAGCAGTTCTTC; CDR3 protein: CASSPELAGVGNEQFF
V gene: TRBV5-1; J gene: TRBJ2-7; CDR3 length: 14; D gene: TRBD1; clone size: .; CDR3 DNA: TGCGCCAGCAGCTTGCGGGACAGCACTTACGAGCAGTACTTC; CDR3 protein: CASSLRDSTYEQYF
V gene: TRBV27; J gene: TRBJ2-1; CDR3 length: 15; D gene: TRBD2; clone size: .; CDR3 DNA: TGTGCCAGCGGGGGACTAGCGGGCGGTGGCAATGAGCAGTTCTTC; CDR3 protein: CASGGLAGGGNEQFF
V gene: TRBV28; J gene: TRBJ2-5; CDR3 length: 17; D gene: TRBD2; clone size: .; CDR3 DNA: TGTGCCAGCAGTTCCCGCCGGGGGGGTCGGGCCCAAGAGACCCAGTACTTC; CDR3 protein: CASSSRRGGRAQETQYF
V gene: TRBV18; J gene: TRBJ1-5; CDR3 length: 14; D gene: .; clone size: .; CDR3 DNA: TGTGCCAGCTCCCCCGGGCTTGACAATCAGCCCCAGCATTTT; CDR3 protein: CASSPGLDNQPQHF
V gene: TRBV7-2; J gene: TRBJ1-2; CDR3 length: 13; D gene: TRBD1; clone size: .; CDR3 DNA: TGTGCCAGCAGCCAACAGGGGGAGCTTGGCTACACCTTC; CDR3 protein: CASSQQGELGYTF
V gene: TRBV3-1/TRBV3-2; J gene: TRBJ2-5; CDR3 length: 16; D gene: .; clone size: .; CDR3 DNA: TGTGCCAGCAGTCGATATTTCCCGACAGGTCAAGAGACCCAGTACTTC; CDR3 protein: CASSRYFPTGQETQYF
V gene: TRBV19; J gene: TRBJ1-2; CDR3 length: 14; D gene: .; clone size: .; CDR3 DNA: TGTGCCAGTAGTATAGGACCAAAGAACTATGGCTACACCTTC; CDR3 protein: CASSIGPKNYGYTF
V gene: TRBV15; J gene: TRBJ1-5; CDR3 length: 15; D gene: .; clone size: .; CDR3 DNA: TGTGCCACCAGCCGAGGAACCCCCGGGACTACACTAAAGCATTTT; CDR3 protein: CATSRGTPGTTLKHF
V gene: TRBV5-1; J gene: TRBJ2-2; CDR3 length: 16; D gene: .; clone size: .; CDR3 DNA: TGCGCCAGCAGCCAAGACTCCTCGGTTTGGGGCGGGGAGCTGTTTTTT; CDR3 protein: CASSQDSSVWGGELFF
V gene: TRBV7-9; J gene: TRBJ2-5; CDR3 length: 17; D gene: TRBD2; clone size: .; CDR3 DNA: TGTGCCAGCAGCCCCTCGGGGGGGGCCCCGAGTGAGGAGACCCAGTACTTC; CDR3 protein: CASSPSGGAPSEETQYF
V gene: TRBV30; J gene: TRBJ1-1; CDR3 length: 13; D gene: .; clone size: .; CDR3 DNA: TGTGCCTGGATACAGTTTTGGGACACTGAAGCTTTCTTT; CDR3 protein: CAWIQFWDTEAFF
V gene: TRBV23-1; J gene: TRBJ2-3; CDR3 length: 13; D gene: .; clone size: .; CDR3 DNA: TGCGCCAGCAGTCAATCGGGCGGGCCCCCGCAGTATTTT; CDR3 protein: CASSQSGGPPQYF
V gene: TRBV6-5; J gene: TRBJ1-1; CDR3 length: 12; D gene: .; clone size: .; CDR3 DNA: TGTGCCAGCAGCCGGAGGGACACTGAAGCTTTCTTT; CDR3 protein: CASSRRDTEAFF
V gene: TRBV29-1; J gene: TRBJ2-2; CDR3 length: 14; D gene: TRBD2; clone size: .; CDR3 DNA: TGCAGCGTTGTAAGACTAGCGGGAGCCGGGGAGCTGTTTTTT; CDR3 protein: CSVVRLAGAGELFF
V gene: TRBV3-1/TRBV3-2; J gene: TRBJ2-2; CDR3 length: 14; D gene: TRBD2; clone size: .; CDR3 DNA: TGTGCCAGCAGGCTAGCGGGAGACACCGGGGAGCTGTTTTTT; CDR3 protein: CASRLAGDTGELFF